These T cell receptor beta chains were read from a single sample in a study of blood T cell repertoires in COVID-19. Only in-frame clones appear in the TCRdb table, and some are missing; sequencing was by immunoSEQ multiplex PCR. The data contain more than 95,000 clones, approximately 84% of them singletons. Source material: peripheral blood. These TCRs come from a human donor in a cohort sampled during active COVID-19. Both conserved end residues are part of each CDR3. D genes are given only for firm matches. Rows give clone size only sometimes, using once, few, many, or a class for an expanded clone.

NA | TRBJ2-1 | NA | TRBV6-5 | CASSLLGADEQFF | TGTGCCAGCAGTTTACTCGGTGCCGATGAGCAGTTCTTC
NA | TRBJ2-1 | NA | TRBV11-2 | CASSRNGQNNEQFF | TGTGCCAGCAGCCGTAACGGACAGAACAATGAGCAGTTCTTC
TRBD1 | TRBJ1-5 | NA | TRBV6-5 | CASTQGHQPQHF | TGTGCCAGCACACAGGGGCATCAGCCCCAGCATTTT
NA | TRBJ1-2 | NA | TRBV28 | CASSLVNRDSHGYTF | TGTGCCAGCAGTTTAGTAAACAGGGATTCACATGGCTACACCTTC
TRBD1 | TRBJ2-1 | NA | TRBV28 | CASSFRDSYNEQFF | TGTGCCAGCAGTTTTCGGGACAGTTACAATGAGCAGTTCTTC
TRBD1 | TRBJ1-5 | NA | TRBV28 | CASSPGQGRNQPQHF | TGTGCCAGCAGTCCAGGACAGGGGAGGAATCAGCCCCAGCATTTT
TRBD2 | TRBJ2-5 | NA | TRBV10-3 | CAISGTSGVETQYF | TGTGCCATCAGTGGGACTAGCGGGGTAGAGACCCAGTACTTC
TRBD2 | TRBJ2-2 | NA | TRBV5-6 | CASSTTSGRNTGELFF | TGTGCCAGCAGCACTACTAGCGGGAGGAACACCGGGGAGCTGTTTTTT
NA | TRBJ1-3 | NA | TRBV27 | CASSLSWPGGTIYF | TGTGCCAGCAGTTTATCGTGGCCAGGAGGCACCATATATTTT
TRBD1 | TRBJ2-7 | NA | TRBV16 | CASSQLPQGAVEQYF | TGTGCCAGCAGCCAATTGCCACAGGGGGCGGTCGAGCAGTACTTC
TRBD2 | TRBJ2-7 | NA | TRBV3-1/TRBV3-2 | CATRASGTYEQYF | TGTGCCACTCGAGCTAGCGGGACCTACGAGCAGTACTTC
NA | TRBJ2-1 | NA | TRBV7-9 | CASSTPLSGGRHEQFF | TGTGCCAGCAGCACCCCTTTGAGCGGAGGACGCCATGAGCAGTTCTTC
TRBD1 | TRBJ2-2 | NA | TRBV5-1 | CASSSDRGDTGELFF | TGCGCCAGCAGCTCGGACAGGGGTGACACCGGGGAGCTGTTTTTT
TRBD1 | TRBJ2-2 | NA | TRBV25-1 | CASSDRGQHGELFF | TGTGCCAGCAGTGACAGGGGGCAGCACGGGGAGCTGTTTTTT
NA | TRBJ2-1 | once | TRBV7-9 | CASRTGSYNEQFF | TGTGCCAGCAGGACGGGCTCCTACAATGAGCAGTTCTTC
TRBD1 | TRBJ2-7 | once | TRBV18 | CASSPPGQADEQYF | TGTGCCAGCTCACCACCGGGACAGGCGGACGAGCAGTACTTC
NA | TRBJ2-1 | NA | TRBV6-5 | CASSPLSGYNEQFF | TGTGCCAGCTCCCCTCTCAGCGGATACAATGAGCAGTTCTTC
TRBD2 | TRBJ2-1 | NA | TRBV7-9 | CASGENVLAEAYNEQFF | TGTGCCAGCGGGGAGAATGTACTAGCGGAGGCCTACAATGAGCAGTTCTTC
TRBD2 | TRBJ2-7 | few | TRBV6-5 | CASSGTSGGPYF | TGTGCCAGCAGCGGGACTAGCGGGGGTCCGTACTTC
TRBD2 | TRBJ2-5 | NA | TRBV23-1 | CASRWTVPAGVEETQYF | TGCGCCAGCCGCTGGACAGTCCCAGCGGGAGTAGAGGAGACCCAGTACTTC
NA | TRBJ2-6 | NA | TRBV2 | CASTGSGANVLTF | TGTGCCAGCACCGGGTCTGGGGCCAACGTCCTGACTTTC
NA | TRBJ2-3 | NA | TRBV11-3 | CASSLLGSGDTQYF | TGTGCCAGCAGCTTATTAGGTAGCGGAGATACGCAGTATTTT
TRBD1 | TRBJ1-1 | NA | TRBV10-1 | CATPRGTGGNTEAFF | TGCGCCACCCCTCGAGGGACAGGGGGGAACACTGAAGCTTTCTTT
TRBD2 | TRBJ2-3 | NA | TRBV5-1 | CASSLAGLAGAADTQYF | TGCGCCAGCAGCTTAGCGGGACTAGCGGGAGCGGCAGATACGCAGTATTTT
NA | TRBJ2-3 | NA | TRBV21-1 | CASSATSGGSRSTDTQYF | TGTGCCAGCAGCGCGACTAGCGGGGGGTCTCGCAGCACAGATACGCAGTATTTT
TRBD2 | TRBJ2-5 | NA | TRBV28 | CASSTLAGDPQETQYF | TGTGCCAGCAGCACCCTAGCGGGGGACCCCCAAGAGACCCAGTACTTC
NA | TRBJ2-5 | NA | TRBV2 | CASSAGQQETQYF | TGTGCCAGCAGTGCAGGACAGCAAGAGACCCAGTACTTC
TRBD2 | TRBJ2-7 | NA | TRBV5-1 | CASSYGLAGPWGEQYF | TGCGCCAGCAGCTATGGACTAGCGGGGCCGTGGGGCGAGCAGTACTTC
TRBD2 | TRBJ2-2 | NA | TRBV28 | CASSLSGGNTGELFF | TGTGCCAGCAGTTTATCGGGGGGGAACACCGGGGAGCTGTTTTTT
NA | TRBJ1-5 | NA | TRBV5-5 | CASRKTGGPQHF | TGTGCCAGCAGAAAAACGGGGGGTCCCCAGCATTTT
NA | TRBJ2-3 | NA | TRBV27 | CASSRLRDTQYF | TGTGCCAGCAGCAGACTACGAGATACGCAGTATTTT
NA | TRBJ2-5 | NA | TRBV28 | CAIALAGETQYF | TGTGCCATCGCTTTAGCTGGAGAGACCCAGTACTTC
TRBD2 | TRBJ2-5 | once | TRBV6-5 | CASSLAGGIQETQYF | TGTGCCAGCAGTCTAGCGGGAGGAATCCAAGAGACCCAGTACTTC
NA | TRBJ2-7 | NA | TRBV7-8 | CASSLTQTYEQYF | TGTGCCAGCAGCTTAACACAGACCTACGAGCAGTACTTC
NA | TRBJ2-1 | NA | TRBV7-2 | CASSPKREQFF | TGTGCCAGCAGCCCAAAGCGGGAGCAGTTCTTC
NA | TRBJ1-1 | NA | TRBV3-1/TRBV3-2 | CASSQIRGSGTEAFF | TGTGCCAGCAGCCAAATCCGGGGATCCGGCACTGAAGCTTTCTTT
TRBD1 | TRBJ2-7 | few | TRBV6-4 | CASSDHKDRVPYEQYF | TGTGCCAGCAGTGATCATAAGGACAGGGTACCCTACGAGCAGTACTTC
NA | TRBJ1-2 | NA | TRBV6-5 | CASSTREGGNYGYTF | TGTGCCAGCAGCACCAGGGAGGGGGGGAACTATGGCTACACCTTC
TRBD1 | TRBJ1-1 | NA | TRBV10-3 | CAISVLGQGTEAFF | TGTGCCATCAGTGTCTTAGGACAGGGCACTGAAGCTTTCTTT
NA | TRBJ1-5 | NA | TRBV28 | CASSLSVSGQPQHF | TGTGCCAGCAGTTTATCCGTCTCGGGGCAGCCCCAGCATTTT
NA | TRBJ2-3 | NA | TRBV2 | CASSESVGGTDTQYF | TGTGCCAGCAGTGAAAGTGTGGGAGGCACAGATACGCAGTATTTT
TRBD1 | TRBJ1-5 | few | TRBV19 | CASSPGGAVHQPQHF | TGTGCCAGTAGCCCAGGGGGCGCGGTTCATCAGCCCCAGCATTTT
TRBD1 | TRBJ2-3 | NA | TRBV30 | CAWSRLGGPDTQYF | TGTGCCTGGAGTCGTCTAGGGGGCCCAGATACGCAGTATTTT
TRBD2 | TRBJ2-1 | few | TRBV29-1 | CSVLFVASGNNEQFF | TGCAGCGTTTTATTCGTAGCTAGCGGGAACAATGAGCAGTTCTTC
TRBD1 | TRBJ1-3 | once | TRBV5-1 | CASSWDSQSSGNTIYF | TGCGCCAGCAGCTGGGACAGTCAGAGCTCTGGAAACACCATATATTTT
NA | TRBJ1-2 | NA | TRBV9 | CASSVIIQPPNYGYTF | TGTGCCAGCAGCGTAATAATACAGCCACCTAACTATGGCTACACCTTC